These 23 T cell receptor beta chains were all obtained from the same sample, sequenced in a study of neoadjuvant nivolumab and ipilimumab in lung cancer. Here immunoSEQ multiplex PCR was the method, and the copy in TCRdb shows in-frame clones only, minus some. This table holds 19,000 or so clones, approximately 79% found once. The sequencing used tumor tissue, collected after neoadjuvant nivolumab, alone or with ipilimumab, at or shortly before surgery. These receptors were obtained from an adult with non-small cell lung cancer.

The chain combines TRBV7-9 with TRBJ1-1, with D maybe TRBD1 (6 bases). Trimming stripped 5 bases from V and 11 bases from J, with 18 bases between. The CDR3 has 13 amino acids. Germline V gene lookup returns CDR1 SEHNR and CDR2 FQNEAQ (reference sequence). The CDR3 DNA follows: TGTGCCAGCAGCACTAACTCCGGAGGACAGGCTTTCTTT. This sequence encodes CASSTNSGGQAFF.

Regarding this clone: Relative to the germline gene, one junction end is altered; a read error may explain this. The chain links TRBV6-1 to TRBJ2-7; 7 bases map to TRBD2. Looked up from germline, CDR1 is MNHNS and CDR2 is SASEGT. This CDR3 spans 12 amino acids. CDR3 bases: TGTGCCAGCAGGGGGGAGGGTGCGGGACTTGTCTTC. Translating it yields CASRGEGAGLVF.

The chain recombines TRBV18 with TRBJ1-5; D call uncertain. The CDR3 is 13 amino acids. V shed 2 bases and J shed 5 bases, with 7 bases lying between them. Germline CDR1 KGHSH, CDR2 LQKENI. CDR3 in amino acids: CASSPGVYQPQHF. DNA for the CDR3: TGTGCCAGCTCACCAGGCGTTTATCAGCCCCAGCATTTT.

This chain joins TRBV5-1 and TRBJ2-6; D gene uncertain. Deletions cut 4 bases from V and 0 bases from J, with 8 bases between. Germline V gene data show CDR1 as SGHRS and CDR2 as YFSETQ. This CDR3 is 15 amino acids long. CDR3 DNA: TGCGCCAGCAGCGTAGAGTCCTCTGGGGCCAACGTCCTGACTTTC. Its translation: CASSVESSGANVLTF.

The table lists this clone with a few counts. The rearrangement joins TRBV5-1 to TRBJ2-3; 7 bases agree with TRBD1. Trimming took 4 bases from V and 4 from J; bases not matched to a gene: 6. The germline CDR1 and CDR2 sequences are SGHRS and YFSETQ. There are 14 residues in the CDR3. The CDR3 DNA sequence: TGCGCCAGCAGCCGCGACAGGGCCGCAGATACGCAGTATTTT. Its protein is CASSRDRAADTQYF. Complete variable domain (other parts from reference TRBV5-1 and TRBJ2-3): KAGVTQTPRYLIKTRGQQVTLSCSPISGHRSVSWYQQTPGQGLQFLFEYFSETQRNKGNFPGRFSGRQFSNSRSEMNVSTLELGDSALYLCASSRDRAADTQYFGPGTRLTVL.

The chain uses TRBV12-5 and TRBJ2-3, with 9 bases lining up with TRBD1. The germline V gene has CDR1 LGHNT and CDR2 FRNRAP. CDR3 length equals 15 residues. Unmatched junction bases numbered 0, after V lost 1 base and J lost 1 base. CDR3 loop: CASGLGTGGTDTQYF. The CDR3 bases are TGTGCTAGTGGTTTGGGGACAGGGGGCACAGATACGCAGTATTTT.

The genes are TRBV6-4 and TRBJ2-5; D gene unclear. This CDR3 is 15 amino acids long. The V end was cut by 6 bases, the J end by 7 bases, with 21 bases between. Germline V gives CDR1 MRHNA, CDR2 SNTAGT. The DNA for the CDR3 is TGTGCCAGCAGCCATCGACTTCGACGGCTTGGGACCCAGTACTTC. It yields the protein CASSHRLRRLGTQYF.

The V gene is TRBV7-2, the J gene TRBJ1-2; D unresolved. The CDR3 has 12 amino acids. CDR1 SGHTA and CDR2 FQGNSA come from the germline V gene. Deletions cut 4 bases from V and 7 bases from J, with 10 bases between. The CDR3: CASSSPRGGYTF. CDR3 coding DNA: TGTGCCAGCAGCTCCCCCCGAGGTGGCTACACCTTC.

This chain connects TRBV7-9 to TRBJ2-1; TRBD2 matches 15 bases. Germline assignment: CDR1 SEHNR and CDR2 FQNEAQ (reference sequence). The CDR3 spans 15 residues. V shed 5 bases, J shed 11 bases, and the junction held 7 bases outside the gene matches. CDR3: CASSLTGTSGGKQFF. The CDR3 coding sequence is TGTGCCAGCAGCCTAACCGGGACTAGCGGGGGGAAGCAGTTCTTC.

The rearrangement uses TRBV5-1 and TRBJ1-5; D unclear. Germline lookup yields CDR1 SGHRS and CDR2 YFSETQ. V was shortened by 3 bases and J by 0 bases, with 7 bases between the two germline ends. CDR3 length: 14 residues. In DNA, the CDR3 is TGCGCCAGCAGCTCCGGCGGTAGCAATCAGCCCCAGCATTTT. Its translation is CASSSGGSNQPQHF.

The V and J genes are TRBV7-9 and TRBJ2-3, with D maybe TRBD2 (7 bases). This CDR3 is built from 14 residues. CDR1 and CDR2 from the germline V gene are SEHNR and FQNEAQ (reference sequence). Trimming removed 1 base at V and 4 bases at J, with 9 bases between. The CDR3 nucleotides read TGTGCCAGCAGCTTAGGGGGGGGGCCAGATACGCAGTATTTT. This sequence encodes CASSLGGGPDTQYF.

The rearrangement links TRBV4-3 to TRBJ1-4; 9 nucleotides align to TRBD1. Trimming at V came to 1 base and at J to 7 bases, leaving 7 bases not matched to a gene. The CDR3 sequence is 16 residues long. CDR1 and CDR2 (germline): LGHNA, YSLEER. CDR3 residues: CASSQVWGQGGEKLFF. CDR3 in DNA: TGCGCCAGCAGCCAAGTTTGGGGACAGGGAGGTGAAAAACTGTTTTTT.

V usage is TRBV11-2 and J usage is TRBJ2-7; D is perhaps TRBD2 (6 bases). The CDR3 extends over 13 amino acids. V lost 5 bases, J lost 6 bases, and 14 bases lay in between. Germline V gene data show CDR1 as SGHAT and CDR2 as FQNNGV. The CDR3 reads CASSTPGDLEQYF. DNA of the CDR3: TGTGCCAGCAGCACCCCGGGGGACCTCGAGCAGTACTTC. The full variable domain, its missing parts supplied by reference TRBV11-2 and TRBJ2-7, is EAGVAQSPRYKIIEKRQSVAFWCNPISGHATLYWYQQILGQGPKLLIQFQNNGVVDDSQLPKDRFSAERLKGVDSTLKIQPAKLEDSAVYLCASSTPGDLEQYFGPGTRLTVT.

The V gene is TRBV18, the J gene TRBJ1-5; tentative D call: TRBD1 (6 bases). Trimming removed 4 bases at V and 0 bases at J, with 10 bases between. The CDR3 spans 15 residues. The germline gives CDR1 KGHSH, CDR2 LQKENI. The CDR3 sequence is CASSLQGNSNQPQHF. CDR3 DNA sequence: TGTGCCAGCTCACTACAGGGAAATAGCAATCAGCCCCAGCATTTT.

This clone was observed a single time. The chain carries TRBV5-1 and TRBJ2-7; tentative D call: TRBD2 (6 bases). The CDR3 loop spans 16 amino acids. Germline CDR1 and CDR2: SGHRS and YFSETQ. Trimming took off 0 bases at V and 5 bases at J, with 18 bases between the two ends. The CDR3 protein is CASSLGDRRASHEQYF. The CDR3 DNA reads TGCGCCAGCAGCTTGGGAGATAGGAGGGCTAGCCACGAGCAGTACTTC.

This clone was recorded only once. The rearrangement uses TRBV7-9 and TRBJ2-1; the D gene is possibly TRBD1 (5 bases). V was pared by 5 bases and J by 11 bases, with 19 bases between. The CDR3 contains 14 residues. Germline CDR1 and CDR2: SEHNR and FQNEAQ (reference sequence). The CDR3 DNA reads TGTGCCAGCAGCCCCTACGGACCCAGGGTCAAGCAGTTCTTC. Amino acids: CASSPYGPRVKQFF.

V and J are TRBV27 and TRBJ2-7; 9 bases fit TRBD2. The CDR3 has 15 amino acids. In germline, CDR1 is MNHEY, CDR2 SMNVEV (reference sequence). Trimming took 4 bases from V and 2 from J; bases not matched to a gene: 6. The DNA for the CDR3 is TGTGCCAGCAGTTCCCTAGCGGGGAATCCCTACGAGCAGTACTTC. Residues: CASSSLAGNPYEQYF.

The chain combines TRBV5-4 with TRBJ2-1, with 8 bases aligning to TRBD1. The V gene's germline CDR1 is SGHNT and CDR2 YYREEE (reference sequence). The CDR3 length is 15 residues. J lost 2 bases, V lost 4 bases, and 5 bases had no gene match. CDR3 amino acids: CASSQDREAYNEQFF. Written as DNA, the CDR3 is TGTGCCAGCAGCCAGGACAGGGAAGCCTACAATGAGCAGTTCTTC.

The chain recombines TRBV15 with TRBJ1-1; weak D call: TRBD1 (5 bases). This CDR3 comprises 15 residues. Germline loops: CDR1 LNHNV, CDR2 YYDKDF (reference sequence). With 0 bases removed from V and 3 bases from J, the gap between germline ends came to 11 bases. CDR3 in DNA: TGTGCCACCAGCAGAGACACCGGGGGGTACACTGAAGCTTTCTTT. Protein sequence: CATSRDTGGYTEAFF.

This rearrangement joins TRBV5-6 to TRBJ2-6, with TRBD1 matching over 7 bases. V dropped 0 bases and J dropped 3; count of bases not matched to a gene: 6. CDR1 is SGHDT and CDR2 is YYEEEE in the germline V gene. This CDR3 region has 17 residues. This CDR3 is CASSLVRTGHGANVLTF. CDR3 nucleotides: TGTGCCAGCAGCTTGGTTAGGACAGGTCATGGGGCCAACGTCCTGACTTTC. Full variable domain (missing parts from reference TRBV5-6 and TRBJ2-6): DAGVTQSPTHLIKTRGQQVTLRCSPKSGHDTVSWYQQALGQGPQFIFQYYEEEERQRGNFPDRFSGHQFPNYSSELNVNALLLGDSALYLCASSLVRTGHGANVLTFGAGSRLTVL.

CDR3 in DNA: TGTGCCAGCAGCTTAATCACTGAAGCTTTCTTT. It codes for CASSLITEAFF. The genes are TRBV11-2 and TRBJ1-1, with D unclear. Between the trimmed V and J ends, which lost 2 bases and 4 bases, there was a span of 2 bases. The CDR3 is 11 residues long. Per germline, CDR1 SGHAT and CDR2 FQNNGV. The variable domain in full, completed from reference TRBV11-2 and TRBJ1-1, reads EAGVAQSPRYKIIEKRQSVAFWCNPISGHATLYWYQQILGQGPKLLIQFQNNGVVDDSQLPKDRFSAERLKGVDSTLKIQPAKLEDSAVYLCASSLITEAFFGQGTRLTVV.

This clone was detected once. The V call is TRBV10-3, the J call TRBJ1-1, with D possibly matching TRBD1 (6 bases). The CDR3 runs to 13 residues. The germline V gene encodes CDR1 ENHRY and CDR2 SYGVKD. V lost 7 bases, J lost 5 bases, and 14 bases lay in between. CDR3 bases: TGTGCCATCACGGCAGGGGCGTTGACTGAAGCTTTCTTT. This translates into CAITAGALTEAFF.

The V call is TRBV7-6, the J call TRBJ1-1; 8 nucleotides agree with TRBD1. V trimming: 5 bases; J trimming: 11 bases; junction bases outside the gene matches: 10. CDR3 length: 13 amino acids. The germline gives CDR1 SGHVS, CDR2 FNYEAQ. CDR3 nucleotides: TGTGCCAGCAGCCCCAGTGGTCAGGGGGCCGCTTTCTTT. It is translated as CASSPSGQGAAFF.